A selection of T cell receptor beta chains follows, all from one sample in a study of CD8 T cells in ankylosing spondylitis. In TCRdb, the 5' RACE reads were re-called with MiXCR into one record per CDR3 protein. Seen here are 150,000 or so distinct CDR3 sequences, more than 9% observed once, and the top ten hold under 35%. Source material: blood, either unsorted or a sorted T cell fraction (not recorded which). These receptors all stem from a male donor with ankylosing spondylitis or in good health (not recorded which). CDR3s include the opening cysteine and the closing phenylalanine or tryptophan. The order of the fields is CDR3 protein, CDR3 DNA, J gene, CDR3 length, clone size, V gene, D gene. D genes are given only for firm matches. Only some rows state a clone size, as once, few, many or a class for expanded clones.

CDR3: CSAVGQRNTIYF
DNA: TGCAGTGCCGTCGGACAGAGGAACACCATATATTTT
J: TRBJ1-3
length: 12
size: many
V: TRBV20-1
D: -

CDR3: CASSPQGSHEQYF
DNA: TGTGCCAGCAGCCCCCAGGGGTCCCACGAGCAGTACTTC
J: TRBJ2-7
length: 13
size: few
V: TRBV7-6
D: -

CDR3: CATSIPAGEPDTQYF
DNA: TGTGCCACCAGCATTCCCGCCGGCGAACCAGATACGCAGTATTTT
J: TRBJ2-3
length: 15
size: many
V: TRBV15
D: -

CDR3: CASTGPTRADIQYF
DNA: TGTGCCAGCACTGGGCCTACGAGAGCGGACATTCAGTACTTC
J: TRBJ2-4
length: 14
size: many
V: TRBV2
D: -

CDR3: CASSGTGVDNEQFF
DNA: TGTGCCAGCAGCGGGACAGGGGTGGATAATGAGCAGTTCTTC
J: TRBJ2-1
length: 14
size: -
V: TRBV3-1
D: TRBD1

CDR3: CASSPTSGGPYEQYF
DNA: TGTGCCAGCAGTCCAACTAGCGGGGGGCCCTACGAGCAGTACTTC
J: TRBJ2-7
length: 15
size: -
V: TRBV6-2/TRBV6-3
D: TRBD2

CDR3: CASSQVSTPYAGIQETQYF
DNA: TGCGCCAGCAGCCAAGTTTCGACTCCCTACGCCGGGATCCAAGAGACCCAGTACTTC
J: TRBJ2-5
length: 19
size: many
V: TRBV4-3
D: -

CDR3: CSARLAGDVQETQYF
DNA: TGCAGTGCGAGACTAGCGGGGGACGTCCAAGAGACCCAGTACTTC
J: TRBJ2-5
length: 15
size: many
V: TRBV20-1
D: TRBD2

CDR3: CASSLTGGVGNEQFF
DNA: TGTGCCAGCAGTCTCACAGGGGGCGTCGGCAATGAGCAGTTCTTC
J: TRBJ2-1
length: 15
size: -
V: TRBV27
D: TRBD1

CDR3: CASSLMASGGVSYEQYF
DNA: TGTGCCAGCAGTTTGATGGCTAGCGGGGGGGTGTCCTACGAGCAGTACTTC
J: TRBJ2-7
length: 17
size: many
V: TRBV12-3/TRBV12-4
D: TRBD2

CDR3: CASSLVGQGMNTEAFF
DNA: TGTGCCAGCAGCTTAGTCGGGCAGGGGATGAACACTGAAGCTTTCTTT
J: TRBJ1-1
length: 16
size: few
V: TRBV13
D: -

CDR3: CSVGRQGGQPQHF
DNA: TGCAGCGTTGGAAGGCAAGGGGGTCAGCCCCAGCATTTT
J: TRBJ1-5
length: 13
size: -
V: TRBV29-1
D: -

CDR3: CASSYSGTSQFF
DNA: TGTGCCAGCAGTTATTCCGGGACTAGCCAGTTCTTC
J: TRBJ2-1
length: 12
size: many
V: TRBV6-2/TRBV6-3
D: TRBD2

CDR3: CASSLGDAYEQYF
DNA: TGTGCCAGCAGCTTGGGGGACGCATACGAGCAGTACTTC
J: TRBJ2-7
length: 13
size: many
V: TRBV7-7
D: -

CDR3: CASSSLTGPSSGELFF
DNA: TGTGCCAGTAGTTCACTGACAGGGCCCTCCTCCGGGGAGCTGTTTTTT
J: TRBJ2-2
length: 16
size: -
V: TRBV19
D: TRBD1

CDR3: CASSLVRTTISYNEQFF
DNA: TGCGCCAGCAGCTTGGTCCGGACTACCATCTCCTACAATGAGCAGTTCTTC
J: TRBJ2-1
length: 17
size: many
V: TRBV5-1
D: -

CDR3: CSARPTAAGGSGQPQHF
DNA: TGCAGTGCCCGGCCCACCGCGGCAGGGGGTTCTGGGCAGCCCCAGCATTTT
J: TRBJ1-5
length: 17
size: many
V: TRBV20-1
D: TRBD1

CDR3: CATATGMNYGYTF
DNA: TGTGCCACCGCGACAGGGATGAACTATGGCTACACCTTC
J: TRBJ1-2
length: 13
size: many
V: TRBV6-1
D: TRBD1

CDR3: CASSESVATYEQYF
DNA: TGCGCCAGCAGTGAGTCGGTAGCAACCTACGAGCAGTACTTC
J: TRBJ2-7
length: 14
size: few
V: TRBV10-2
D: -

CDR3: CASSLGAWEAGQPQHF
DNA: TGTGCCAGCAGTTTAGGGGCTTGGGAGGCGGGGCAGCCCCAGCATTTT
J: TRBJ1-5
length: 16
size: few
V: TRBV12-3/TRBV12-4
D: -

CDR3: CASSLGFQPQHF
DNA: TGTGCCAGCAGTTTAGGGTTCCAGCCCCAGCATTTT
J: TRBJ1-5
length: 12
size: many
V: TRBV28
D: -

CDR3: CASSPGTSGSSVEQYF
DNA: TGCGCCAGCAGCCCGGGGACTAGCGGGAGTTCGGTTGAGCAGTACTTC
J: TRBJ2-7
length: 16
size: few
V: TRBV5-1
D: TRBD2

CDR3: CASSPPVGGGYNEQFF
DNA: TGCGCCAGCAGCCCCCCCGTGGGGGGAGGTTACAATGAGCAGTTCTTC
J: TRBJ2-1
length: 16
size: many
V: TRBV4-1
D: -

CDR3: CASGRTGTGEQYF
DNA: TGCGCCAGCGGACGGACAGGGACGGGGGAGCAGTACTTC
J: TRBJ2-7
length: 13
size: many
V: TRBV5-1
D: TRBD1

CDR3: CASSRDSHVAKNIQYF
DNA: TGCGCCAGCAGCAGGGACAGCCACGTAGCCAAAAACATTCAGTACTTC
J: TRBJ2-4
length: 16
size: many
V: TRBV5-1
D: TRBD1

CDR3: CASSYGTPSEQFF
DNA: TGCGCCAGCAGCTACGGGACCCCCAGTGAGCAGTTCTTC
J: TRBJ2-1
length: 13
size: few
V: TRBV5-1
D: -

CDR3: CASSYRVNTEAFF
DNA: TGTGCCAGCAGTTACAGGGTGAACACTGAAGCTTTCTTT
J: TRBJ1-1
length: 13
size: few
V: TRBV6-5
D: -

CDR3: CASSPQGPDQPQHF
DNA: TGCGCCAGCAGCCCGCAGGGTCCGGACCAGCCCCAGCATTTT
J: TRBJ1-5
length: 14
size: few
V: TRBV5-1
D: -

CDR3: CASSLIGQGGGYTF
DNA: TGTGCCAGCAGTTTAATCGGCCAGGGCGGAGGCTACACCTTC
J: TRBJ1-2
length: 14
size: -
V: TRBV27
D: -

CDR3: CASSPRQGGSYNEQFF
DNA: TGCGCCAGCAGCCCAAGACAGGGCGGCTCCTACAATGAGCAGTTCTTC
J: TRBJ2-1
length: 16
size: many
V: TRBV4-3
D: TRBD1

CDR3: CASSSRPGLADLAKNIQYF
DNA: TGTGCCAGCAGCTCTCGGCCGGGACTAGCGGATTTAGCCAAAAACATTCAGTACTTC
J: TRBJ2-4
length: 19
size: many
V: TRBV7-8
D: TRBD2

CDR3: CSAQGDSFSYEQYF
DNA: TGCAGTGCGCAGGGGGACAGTTTTTCCTACGAGCAGTACTTC
J: TRBJ2-7
length: 14
size: many
V: TRBV20-1
D: TRBD1

CDR3: CASSQDQEKLFF
DNA: TGTGCCAGCTCCCAAGACCAGGAAAAACTGTTTTTT
J: TRBJ1-4
length: 12
size: many
V: TRBV18
D: -

CDR3: CASSSTVQATQYF
DNA: TGTGCCAGCAGCTCGACAGTCCAAGCGACCCAGTACTTC
J: TRBJ2-5
length: 13
size: many
V: TRBV5-5
D: -

CDR3: CASSRDPSGTYGGELFF
DNA: TGTGCCAGCAGCCGTGATCCCTCCGGGACATATGGCGGGGAGCTGTTTTTT
J: TRBJ2-2
length: 17
size: few
V: TRBV7-2
D: -

CDR3: CATSDSLTAMAGTDTQYF
DNA: TGTGCCACCAGTGATTCTCTGACGGCTATGGCTGGCACAGATACGCAGTATTTT
J: TRBJ2-3
length: 18
size: many
V: TRBV24-1
D: -

CDR3: CSVTKADTQYF
DNA: TGCAGCGTCACGAAGGCAGATACGCAGTATTTT
J: TRBJ2-3
length: 11
size: many
V: TRBV29-1
D: -

CDR3: CAVGSLTDTQYF
DNA: TGTGCAGTGGGCTCGTTAACAGATACGCAGTATTTT
J: TRBJ2-3
length: 12
size: -
V: TRBV7-9
D: -

CDR3: CATRGKDEQFF
DNA: TGTGCCACCCGGGGCAAGGATGAGCAGTTCTTC
J: TRBJ2-1
length: 11
size: many
V: TRBV10-3
D: -

CDR3: CASSQRQTRHGYTF
DNA: TGTGCCAGCAGTCAGAGACAGACTCGGCATGGCTACACCTTC
J: TRBJ1-2
length: 14
size: many
V: TRBV28
D: -

CDR3: CASSLTGGRGGHEYF
DNA: TGTGCCAGCAGCTTGACGGGGGGGCGAGGAGGGCATGAGTATTTT
J: TRBJ2-3
length: 15
size: -
V: TRBV7-9
D: TRBD2

CDR3: CASSVGTSGETQYF
DNA: TGTGCCAGCAGCGTAGGGACTAGCGGAGAGACCCAGTACTTC
J: TRBJ2-5
length: 14
size: -
V: TRBV9
D: TRBD2

CDR3: CASSQDIRPDRVFYNEQFF
DNA: TGTGCCAGCAGCCAAGATATCCGTCCGGACAGGGTCTTCTACAATGAGCAGTTCTTC
J: TRBJ2-1
length: 19
size: many
V: TRBV3-1
D: TRBD1

CDR3: CASSLVGGRADEQFF
DNA: TGTGCCAGCAGCTTAGTGGGCGGGAGAGCGGATGAGCAGTTCTTC
J: TRBJ2-1
length: 15
size: -
V: TRBV7-9
D: TRBD2

CDR3: CASSLRQGRVRDNEQFF
DNA: TGTGCCAGCAGTTTAAGACAGGGGAGGGTGAGGGACAATGAGCAGTTCTTC
J: TRBJ2-1
length: 17
size: many
V: TRBV27
D: -

CDR3: CASSPSVQRGADTQYF
DNA: TGTGCCAGCAGCCCTTCTGTCCAGCGGGGGGCAGATACGCAGTATTTT
J: TRBJ2-3
length: 16
size: -
V: TRBV7-2
D: TRBD2

CDR3: CASSARQQTNEKLFF
DNA: TGTGCCAGCAGTGCCCGACAGCAAACTAATGAAAAACTGTTTTTT
J: TRBJ1-4
length: 15
size: many
V: TRBV6-1
D: -

CDR3: CASSFAGLAGDTQYF
DNA: TGTGCCAGCAGCTTCGCTGGACTAGCCGGAGATACGCAGTATTTT
J: TRBJ2-3
length: 15
size: many
V: TRBV11-2
D: TRBD2

CDR3: CASSLDRAHGYTF
DNA: TGTGCCAGCTCACTCGACAGGGCCCATGGCTACACCTTC
J: TRBJ1-2
length: 13
size: few
V: TRBV18
D: TRBD1

CDR3: CASSQDRRTYNEQFF
DNA: TGTGCCAGCAGCCAAGACCGACGCACCTACAATGAGCAGTTCTTC
J: TRBJ2-1
length: 15
size: many
V: TRBV5-4
D: -

CDR3: CATSSRSGSGDEQFF
DNA: TGTGCCACCAGCAGCCGAAGCGGGAGTGGCGATGAGCAGTTCTTC
J: TRBJ2-1
length: 15
size: many
V: TRBV24-1
D: TRBD2

CDR3: CASSDDPWRNPSYEQYF
DNA: TGCGCCAGCAGTGATGACCCTTGGCGGAACCCGTCCTACGAGCAGTACTTC
J: TRBJ2-7
length: 17
size: many
V: TRBV10-2
D: -

CDR3: CASSLGAGLTEAFF
DNA: TGTGCCAGCAGCTTGGGCGCAGGGTTGACTGAAGCTTTCTTT
J: TRBJ1-1
length: 14
size: many
V: TRBV5-5
D: -

CDR3: CASSEASGSYNEQFF
DNA: TGTGCCAGCAGTGAGGCTAGCGGGTCCTACAATGAGCAGTTCTTC
J: TRBJ2-1
length: 15
size: many
V: TRBV6-1
D: TRBD2